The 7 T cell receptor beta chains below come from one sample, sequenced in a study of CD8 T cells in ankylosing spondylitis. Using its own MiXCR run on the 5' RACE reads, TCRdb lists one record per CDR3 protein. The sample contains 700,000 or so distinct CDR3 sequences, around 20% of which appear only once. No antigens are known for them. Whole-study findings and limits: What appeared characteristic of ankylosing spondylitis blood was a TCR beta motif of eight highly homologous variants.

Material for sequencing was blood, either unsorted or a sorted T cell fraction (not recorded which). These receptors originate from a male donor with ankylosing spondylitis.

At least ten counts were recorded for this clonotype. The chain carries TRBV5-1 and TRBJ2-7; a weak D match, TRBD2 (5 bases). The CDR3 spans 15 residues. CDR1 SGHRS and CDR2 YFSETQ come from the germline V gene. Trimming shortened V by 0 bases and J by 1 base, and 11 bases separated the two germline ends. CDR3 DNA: TGCGCCAGCAGCTTGGCCCCCACGGGATCCTACGAGCAGTACTTC. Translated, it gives CASSLAPTGSYEQYF. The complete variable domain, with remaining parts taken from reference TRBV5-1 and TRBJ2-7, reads KAGVTQTPRYLIKTRGQQVTLSCSPISGHRSVSWYQQTPGQGLQFLFEYFSETQRNKGNFPGRFSGRQFSNSRSEMNVSTLELGDSALYLCASSLAPTGSYEQYFGPGTRLTVT.

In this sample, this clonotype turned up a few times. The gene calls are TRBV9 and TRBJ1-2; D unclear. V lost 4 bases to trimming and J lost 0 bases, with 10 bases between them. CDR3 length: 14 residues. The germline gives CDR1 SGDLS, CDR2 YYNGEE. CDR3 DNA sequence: TGTGCCAGCAGCCCCCGTGGGCCTAACTATGGCTACACCTTC. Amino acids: CASSPRGPNYGYTF.

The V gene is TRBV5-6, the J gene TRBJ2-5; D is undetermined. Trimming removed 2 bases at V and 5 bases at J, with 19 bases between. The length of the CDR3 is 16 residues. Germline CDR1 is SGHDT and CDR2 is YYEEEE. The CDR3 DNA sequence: TGTGCCAGCAGCTTTTCTCTTCTCCCGGGTCACGAGACCCAGTACTTC. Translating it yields CASSFSLLPGHETQYF.

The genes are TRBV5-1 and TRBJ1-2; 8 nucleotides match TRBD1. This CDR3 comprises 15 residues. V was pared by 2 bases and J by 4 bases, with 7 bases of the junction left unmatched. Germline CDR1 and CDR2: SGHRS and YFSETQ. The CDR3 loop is CASSFLDRDSYGYTF. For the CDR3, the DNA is TGCGCCAGCAGCTTTCTGGACAGGGACTCCTATGGCTACACCTTC.

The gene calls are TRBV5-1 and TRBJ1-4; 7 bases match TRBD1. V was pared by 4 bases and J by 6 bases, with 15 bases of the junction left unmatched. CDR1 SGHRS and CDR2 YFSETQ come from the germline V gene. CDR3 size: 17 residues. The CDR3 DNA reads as TGCGCCAGCAGCCGACAAGGGGGCGCGGAGGTTGATGAAAAACTGTTTTTT. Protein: CASSRQGGAEVDEKLFF.

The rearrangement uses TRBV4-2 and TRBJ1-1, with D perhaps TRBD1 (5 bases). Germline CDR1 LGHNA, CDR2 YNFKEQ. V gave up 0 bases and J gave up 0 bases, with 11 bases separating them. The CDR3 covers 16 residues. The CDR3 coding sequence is TGTGCCAGCAGCCAAGATTGGACAAGGCTGAACACTGAAGCTTTCTTT. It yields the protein CASSQDWTRLNTEAFF.

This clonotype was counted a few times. CDR3 coding DNA: TGTGCCAGCACCAGGATCACCCAAGGCTATGGCTACACCTTC. It is translated as CASTRITQGYGYTF. J is TRBJ1-2 and V is TRBV28, with D hard to call. Trimming left V 7 bases short and J 4 bases short, with 16 bases between. The CDR3 loop spans 14 amino acids. Germline V gene lookup returns CDR1 MDHEN and CDR2 SYDVKM.